A single sample is the source of the 13 T cell receptor beta chains below, sequenced in a study of T cell repertoires in cytomegalovirus infection. TCRdb re-analysed the reads in MiXCR, keeping a single row per CDR3 protein. The table records more than 650,000 distinct CDR3 sequences, about 40% of them present only once. The sample was PBMCs. Every receptor here comes from a human donor in good health (CMV status not recorded). Some clones in this sample may be carry-over from other donors' samples.

The chain is built from TRBV19 and TRBJ2-1, with D unresolved. From germline, CDR1 is LNHDA and CDR2 SQIVND (reference sequence). Trimming cost V 4 bases and J 5 bases, with 15 bases left between them. The CDR3 length is 15 residues. As DNA, the CDR3 is TGTGCCAGTAGTACTGGAACGGCCCGTAACAATGAGCAGTTCTTC. It yields the protein CASSTGTARNNEQFF.

V and J are TRBV15 and TRBJ1-4; D perhaps matches TRBD1 (6 bases). Trimming took 6 bases from V and 5 from J, leaving 10 bases between them. There are 13 residues in the CDR3. Germline lookup yields CDR1 LNHNV and CDR2 YYDKDF (reference sequence). The CDR3, as DNA: TGTGCCACCAGACAGGGTTCAAATGAAAAACTGTTTTTT. It is translated as CATRQGSNEKLFF.

The chain's CDR3 is CSARVVRAGYEQYF. CDR3 DNA: TGCAGTGCTAGGGTAGTAAGGGCGGGCTACGAGCAGTACTTC. The V gene is TRBV20-1, the J gene TRBJ2-7, with TRBD2 as a possible D gene (5 bases). The CDR3 has 14 amino acids. V gave up 3 bases and J gave up 3 bases, with 15 bases separating them. Germline values: CDR1 DFQATT, CDR2 SNEGSKA (reference sequence).

V usage is TRBV12-3 or TRBV12-4 and J usage is TRBJ1-6, with 7 nucleotides matching TRBD1. The V gene end was trimmed by 5 bases and the J gene end by 8 bases; junction bases not matched to a gene: 9. CDR3 length equals 15 residues. The CDR3 sequence is CASSTGAGSYSPLHF. The CDR3 bases are TGTGCCAGCAGTACAGGGGCTGGGAGTTATTCACCCCTCCACTTT.

The sample holds many counts of this clonotype. V usage is TRBV7-2 and J usage is TRBJ2-7, with D perhaps TRBD1 or TRBD2 (5 bases each). The germline CDR1 and CDR2 sequences are SGHTA and FQGNSA. Trimming took 5 bases from V and 6 from J, leaving 14 bases between them. This CDR3 spans 13 amino acids. CDR3 loop: CASSRKGTGEQYF. In DNA form, the CDR3 reads TGTGCCAGCAGCCGCAAAGGGACCGGCGAGCAGTACTTC. Together with reference TRBV7-2 and TRBJ2-7, the CDR3 gives the full variable domain: GAGVSQSPSNKVTEKGKDVELRCDPISGHTALYWYRQSLGQGLEFLIYFQGNSAPDKSGLPSDRFSAERTGGSVSTLTIQRTQQEDSAVYLCASSRKGTGEQYFGPGTRLTVT.

The chain links TRBV27 to TRBJ2-5; 11 bases line up with TRBD2. Unmatched junction bases numbered 4, after V lost 5 bases and J lost 2 bases. Per germline, CDR1 MNHEY and CDR2 SMNVEV (reference sequence). The CDR3 totals 15 residues. CDR3 sequence (DNA): TGTGCCAGCAGTGGACTAGCGGGCCGACAAGAGACCCAGTACTTC. Amino acid sequence: CASSGLAGRQETQYF.

The sample holds many counts of this clonotype. The V gene is TRBV7-2, the J gene TRBJ1-1; 7 positions agree with TRBD1. Trimming at V came to 4 bases and at J to 7 bases, leaving 9 bases not matched to a gene. This CDR3 is built from 14 residues. Germline V lookup: CDR1 SGHTA, CDR2 FQGNSA. CDR3 residues: CASSSYRDSFEAFF. CDR3 nucleotide sequence: TGTGCCAGCAGCTCGTACCGGGACAGCTTTGAAGCTTTCTTT.

The chain combines TRBV5-6 with TRBJ1-4; 8 positions match TRBD1. The trim removed 5 bases at V and 11 bases at J, leaving 5 bases unmatched. This CDR3 spans 12 amino acids. Germline CDR1 and CDR2: SGHDT and YYEEEE. This CDR3 reads CASSYGQGKLFF. Here the CDR3 DNA reads TGTGCCAGCAGTTATGGACAGGGTAAACTGTTTTTT.

The CDR3 region has the DNA TGTGCCAGCACCCGAGCGTCGGGTTCCGAGCCCTACTACGAGCAGTACTTC. It encodes CASTRASGSEPYYEQYF. This sequence joins TRBV12-3 or TRBV12-4 and TRBJ2-7; no firm D call. V was shortened by 7 bases and J by 3 bases, with 25 bases between the two germline ends. CDR3 length: 17 residues.

This clonotype occurred a few times. This chain uses TRBV5-4 with TRBJ2-7; TRBD1 agrees at 8 bases. CDR3 length: 15 residues. Germline V gene data show CDR1 as SGHNT and CDR2 as YYREEE (reference sequence). Trimming at V came to 3 bases and at J to 4 bases, leaving 9 bases not matched to a gene. CDR3 amino acids: CASSYGTGGGYEQYF. For the CDR3, the DNA is TGTGCCAGCAGCTACGGGACAGGTGGAGGGTACGAGCAGTACTTC.

This clonotype has just a few counts. The junction departs from germline at one end; a sequencing error may be responsible. This chain joins TRBV19 and TRBJ1-4; D remains unclear. In germline, CDR1 is LNHDA, CDR2 SQIVND (reference sequence). The CDR3 has 15 amino acids. The chain's CDR3 is CASSTPEKAKEKLFF. CDR3 nucleotide sequence: TGTGCCAGTAGTACCCCGGAAAAGGCTAAGGAAAAACTGTTTTTT.

V is TRBV2 and J is TRBJ2-7, with D perhaps given as TRBD1 or TRBD2 (6 bases each). CDR1 and CDR2 (germline): SNHLY, FYNNEI. V was trimmed by 6 bases and J by 7 bases, leaving 19 bases between them. The CDR3 is 14 residues long. The CDR3, as DNA: TGTGCCAGCAGGATGACAGGCCTCAGCGGGGAGCAGTACTTC. Protein: CASRMTGLSGEQYF.

The chain uses TRBV20-1 and TRBJ1-5; TRBD1 matches at 9 bases. Trimming at V came to 3 bases and at J to 5 bases, leaving 2 bases not matched to a gene. This CDR3 comprises 13 residues. The V gene's germline CDR1 is DFQATT and CDR2 SNEGSKA (reference sequence). CDR3 residues: CSARDRGYQPQHF. CDR3 DNA: TGCAGTGCTAGGGACAGGGGCTATCAGCCCCAGCATTTT.